The text below deals with one T cell receptor beta chain. Its antigen is unknown. The data were taken from a study of cytomegalovirus exposure and HLA in healthy donors. Study conclusions and caveats: Generally TCR sequences proved uncommon, though certain public TCRs appeared in numerous donors. Some V segments could not be told apart, so they were left out, TRBV6-2 and TRBV6-3 among them. Most subjects had HLA-A and HLA-B alleles reportedly predicted accurately by TCR beta sequences.

Germline V gene lookup returns CDR1 WSHSY and CDR2 SAAADI. Trimming stripped 9 bases from V and 6 bases from J, with 27 bases between. The CDR3 runs 18 residues. Primers: 60 Vbeta forward and 13 Jbeta reverse. In the source study's methods: Roughly 11 million of the approximately 80 million unique TCR beta chains counted in a later analysis were shared. Data came from immunoSEQ multiplex PCR; TCRdb stores just in-frame clones and leaves some out. That table gives V, J and clone size, and the DNA gave D and trimming. Of some 140,000 clones listed, 50% to 75% are singletons. The sequence came from a middle-aged woman in good health and CMV-seronegative. The gene calls are TRBV10-2 and TRBJ1-6; possibly TRBD1 for D (5 bases). Material: PBMCs. The CDR3 loop reads CARVFSGRAYFGNSPLHF. CDR3 in DNA: TGCGCCAGGGTCTTTTCAGGGAGGGCCTACTTCGGTAATTCACCCCTCCACTTT.